These 21 T cell receptor beta chains came from one sample sequenced in a study of T cells after yellow fever vaccination. TCRdb re-called the 5' RACE reads with MiXCR, one entry per CDR3 protein. The data contain about 500,000 distinct CDR3 sequences, 17% of them singletons. Sequenced here: PBMCs, sampled about 5 days after the first yellow fever vaccination. The receptor source for this set is a man aged 18 to 29 who received the YFV17D yellow fever vaccine.

In this sample, this clonotype turned up a few times. The genes are TRBV4-3 and TRBJ2-2, with D hard to call. There are 15 residues in the CDR3. V gave up 4 bases and J gave up 3 bases, with 12 bases separating them. Germline-derived CDR1 and CDR2 are LGHNA and YSLEER. This CDR3 reads CASSRTPLYTGELFF. CDR3 sequence (DNA): TGCGCCAGCAGCCGCACCCCCCTTTACACCGGGGAGCTGTTTTTT.

This clonotype was picked up many times. This sequence joins TRBV12-3 or TRBV12-4 and TRBJ2-5, with D hard to call. Trimming stripped 5 bases from V and 4 bases from J, with 11 bases between. There are 13 residues in the CDR3. The CDR3 sequence: CASSQGPSETQYF. CDR3 DNA: TGTGCCAGCAGTCAAGGACCCTCAGAGACCCAGTACTTC.

This clonotype has more than one count but fewer than ten. The gene calls are TRBV6-5 and TRBJ1-1, with unresolved D. Trimming took off 2 bases at V and 1 base at J, with 8 bases between the two ends. Germline values: CDR1 MNHEY, CDR2 SVGAGI. The CDR3 is 14 amino acids. The CDR3 sequence is CASSYQEGNTEAFF. In DNA form, the CDR3 reads TGTGCCAGCAGTTACCAGGAGGGGAACACTGAAGCTTTCTTT.

This clonotype has only a few counts. The chain recombines TRBV14 with TRBJ2-7; a possible D gene is TRBD2 (5 bases). The CDR3 runs to 12 residues. Trimming removed 1 base at V and 5 bases at J, with 6 bases between. The V gene's germline CDR1 is SGHDN and CDR2 FVKESK. CDR3 DNA sequence: TGTGCCAGCAGCCAAGGAGGGCACGAGCAGTACTTC. Translating it yields CASSQGGHEQYF. Full variable domain (missing parts from reference TRBV14 and TRBJ2-7): EAGVTQFPSHSVIEKGQTVTLRCDPISGHDNLYWYRRVMGKEIKFLLHFVKESKQDESGMPNNRFLAERTGGTYSTLKVQPAELEDSGVYFCASSQGGHEQYFGPGTRLTVT.

Only a few counts were recorded for this clonotype. The gene calls are TRBV6-5 and TRBJ1-5; tentative D call: TRBD1 (5 bases). V lost 2 bases to trimming and J lost 4 bases, with 12 bases between them. The CDR3 totals 15 residues. Germline V gives CDR1 MNHEY, CDR2 SVGAGI. This chain's CDR3 is CASSYGLGPNQPQHF. The DNA for the CDR3 is TGTGCCAGCAGTTACGGACTGGGGCCAAATCAGCCCCAGCATTTT.

Here the CDR3 DNA reads TGTGCCAGCAGCTCAACAGGGAAATCCATGAACACTGAAGCTTTCTTT. Its translation: CASSSTGKSMNTEAFF. The V call is TRBV5-6, the J call TRBJ1-1, with a weak D call TRBD1 (6 bases). Germline CDR1 reads SGHDT; CDR2 reads YYEEEE. The CDR3 runs 16 residues. Trimming stripped 3 bases from V and 0 bases from J, with 15 bases between. Filled out from reference TRBV5-6 and TRBJ1-1, the complete variable domain reads DAGVTQSPTHLIKTRGQQVTLRCSPKSGHDTVSWYQQALGQGPQFIFQYYEEEERQRGNFPDRFSGHQFPNYSSELNVNALLLGDSALYLCASSSTGKSMNTEAFFGQGTRLTVV.

The gene calls are TRBV4-3 and TRBJ1-6; TRBD1 might be the D (5 bases). CDR1 LGHNA and CDR2 YSLEER come from the germline V gene. Trimming shortened V by 8 bases and J by 6 bases, and 11 bases separated the two germline ends. This CDR3 has 13 amino acids. The CDR3 region is CASATGINSPLHF. For the CDR3, the DNA is TGCGCCAGCGCAACAGGCATTAATTCACCCCTCCACTTT.

This clonotype appeared a few times. The chain joins TRBV4-2 to TRBJ1-5, with 12 bases matching TRBD1. Germline V lookup: CDR1 LGHNA, CDR2 YNFKEQ. The CDR3 extends over 17 amino acids. J gave up 6 bases and V 4 bases, and 10 bases lay outside the gene matches. The CDR3: CASSPEGGTGGFQPQHF. The CDR3 DNA is TGTGCCAGCAGCCCGGAAGGAGGGACAGGGGGCTTTCAGCCCCAGCATTTT.

The CDR3 here is CASSYAGNSNSPLHF. The CDR3 region has the DNA TGTGCCAGCAGTTACGCGGGAAATAGTAATTCACCCCTCCACTTT. V is TRBV6-5 and J is TRBJ1-6; D is ambiguous. The V and J ends lost 2 bases and 6 bases respectively, with 11 bases between them. The CDR3 is 15 residues long. Germline V CDR1 and CDR2: MNHEY, SVGAGI.

The chain recombines TRBV7-2 with TRBJ2-7; D might be TRBD1 (5 bases). V was pared by 1 base and J by 5 bases, with 9 bases between. The germline V gene encodes CDR1 SGHTA and CDR2 FQGNSA. The length of the CDR3 is 13 residues. The CDR3 sequence is CASSLVSGNEQYF. The CDR3, as DNA: TGTGCCAGCAGCTTAGTGTCAGGGAACGAGCAGTACTTC.

This clonotype showed up just a few times. The chain is built from TRBV4-3 and TRBJ2-5; D possibly matches TRBD1 or TRBD2 (7 bases each). CDR3 length equals 17 residues. Deletions cut 3 bases from V and 4 bases from J, with 21 bases between. Germline CDR1 LGHNA, CDR2 YSLEER. The CDR3 coding sequence is TGCGCCAGCAGCCAGATGACAGGGTTTGGGAGGGCAGAGACCCAGTACTTC. Amino acids: CASSQMTGFGRAETQYF.

The rearrangement links TRBV7-9 to TRBJ1-5, with 8 nucleotides matching TRBD1. Germline V gene data show CDR1 as SEHNR and CDR2 as FQNEAQ (reference sequence). Trimming took 5 bases from V and 3 from J; bases not matched to a gene: 9. CDR3 size: 16 residues. CDR3: CASSRGTGGINQPQHF. DNA of the CDR3: TGTGCCAGCAGCCGGGGTACAGGGGGGATCAATCAGCCCCAGCATTTT.

This clonotype was detected a few times. The chain couples TRBV10-3 to TRBJ2-1, with D perhaps assigned TRBD1 or TRBD2 (6 bases each). The germline V gene has CDR1 ENHRY and CDR2 SYGVKD. The CDR3 contains 16 residues. V gave up 8 bases and J gave up 6 bases, with 23 bases separating them. DNA of the CDR3: TGTGCCATCCGGGGGACAACACAGGGAACGGGCAATGAGCAGTTCTTC. This codes for CAIRGTTQGTGNEQFF.

The chain is built from TRBV4-1 and TRBJ1-2, with TRBD1 as a possible D gene (5 bases). The CDR3 runs 15 residues. V lost 3 bases and J 1 base, leaving 12 bases between the germline ends. CDR1 is MGHRA, CDR2 YSYEKL, per germline. Here the CDR3 DNA reads TGCGCCAGCAGCCAGTCCGGGACCCTTAACTATGGCTACACCTTC. This translates into CASSQSGTLNYGYTF.

The chain links TRBV4-3 to TRBJ2-3; D remains unclear. CDR1 LGHNA and CDR2 YSLEER come from the germline V gene. The CDR3 length is 14 residues. Trimming cost V 2 bases and J 6 bases, with 12 bases left between them. CDR3 DNA sequence: TGCGCCAGCAGCCAAACCACCGGTCCCGATACGCAGTATTTT. Translation: CASSQTTGPDTQYF.

The chain has TRBV20-1 and TRBJ2-3; D unclear. The CDR3 loop spans 12 amino acids. Germline CDR1 and CDR2: DFQATT and SNEGSKA (reference sequence). Between the trimmed V and J ends, which lost 0 bases and 4 bases, there was a span of 5 bases. CDR3 bases: TGCAGTGCTAGAGATCATCCAGATACGCAGTATTTT. Translation: CSARDHPDTQYF.

This clonotype has more than one count but fewer than ten. The V call is TRBV29-1, the J call TRBJ2-5; 7 positions match TRBD1. Germline trimming cut 4 bases from V and 5 bases from J; bases unmatched to any gene: 7. This CDR3 is 13 amino acids long. The germline V gene has CDR1 SQVTM and CDR2 ANQGSEA. CDR3 sequence reads: CSVAGGSRETQYF. In DNA, the CDR3 is TGCAGCGTTGCAGGGGGATCGAGGGAGACCCAGTACTTC.

The chain is built from TRBV6-2 or TRBV6-3 and TRBJ1-5, with D uncertain. The germline V gene has CDR1 MNHEY and CDR2 SVGEGT. This CDR3 comprises 13 residues. V gave up 7 bases and J gave up 7 bases, with 14 bases separating them. CDR3 coding DNA: TGTGCCAGCAACCCCGGAGAGGAACAGCCCCAGCATTTT. Translation gives CASNPGEEQPQHF.

The chain recombines TRBV6-5 with TRBJ1-2; no reliable D call. V lost 3 bases and J lost 4, with 12 bases in between. There are 14 residues in the CDR3. CDR1 and CDR2 from the germline V gene are MNHEY and SVGAGI. CDR3 sequence (DNA): TGTGCCAGCAGTTATTCAGTGAACCTCTATGGCTACACCTTC. It is translated as CASSYSVNLYGYTF.

This sequence joins TRBV6-4 and TRBJ1-2, with 8 bases aligning to TRBD1. Per the germline V gene, CDR1 is MRHNA and CDR2 is SNTAGT. The CDR3 has 14 amino acids. Losses at the gene ends were 6 bases for V and 7 bases for J; bases not matched to a gene: 10. The DNA for the CDR3 is TGTGCCAGCAGAGAGGGGACAGGCTGGGGTGGCTACACCTTC. It translates to CASREGTGWGGYTF.

This clonotype was counted between two and nine times. This chain uses TRBV6-1 with TRBJ2-3, with D unclear. The germline V gene encodes CDR1 MNHNS and CDR2 SASEGT. The CDR3 consists of 14 residues. V shed 7 bases and J shed 1 base, with 12 bases lying between them. The CDR3 DNA is TGTGCCAGCACGGGCAGCGTGCGCACAGATACGCAGTATTTT. Protein sequence: CASTGSVRTDTQYF.